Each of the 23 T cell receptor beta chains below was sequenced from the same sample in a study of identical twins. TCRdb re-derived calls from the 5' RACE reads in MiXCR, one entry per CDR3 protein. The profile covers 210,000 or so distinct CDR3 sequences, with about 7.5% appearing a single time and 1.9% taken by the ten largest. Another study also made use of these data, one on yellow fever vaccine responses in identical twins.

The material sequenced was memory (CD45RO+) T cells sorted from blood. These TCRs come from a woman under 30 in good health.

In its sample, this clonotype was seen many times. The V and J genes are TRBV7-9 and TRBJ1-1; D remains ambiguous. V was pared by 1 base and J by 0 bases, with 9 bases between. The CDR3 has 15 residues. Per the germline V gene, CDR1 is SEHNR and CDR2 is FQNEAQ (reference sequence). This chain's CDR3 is CASSLVAAMNTEAFF. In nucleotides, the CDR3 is TGTGCCAGCAGCTTAGTAGCGGCGATGAACACTGAAGCTTTCTTT. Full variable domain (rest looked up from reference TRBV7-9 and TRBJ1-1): DTGVSQNPRHKITKRGQNVTFRCDPISEHNRLYWYRQTLGQGPEFLTYFQNEAQLEKSRLLSDRFSAERPKGSFSTLEIQRTEQGDSAMYLCASSLVAAMNTEAFFGQGTRLTVV.

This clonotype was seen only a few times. CDR3 nucleotide sequence: TGTGCCAGCAGCTTTTTTGGGCGGGACCAAGAGACCCAGTACTTC. It is translated as CASSFFGRDQETQYF. The chain recombines TRBV7-9 with TRBJ2-5; possible D gene TRBD2, 5 bases. The CDR3 sequence is 15 residues long. Between the trimmed V and J ends, which lost 3 bases and 0 bases, there was a span of 11 bases. Per the germline V gene, CDR1 is SEHNR and CDR2 is FQNEAQ (reference sequence).

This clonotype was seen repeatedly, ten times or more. The CDR3 DNA is TGTGCCAGCAGTATAAACCAGGGGGAGCAGTACTTC. Translating gives CASSINQGEQYF. The rearrangement joins TRBV6-6 to TRBJ2-7; D is perhaps TRBD1 (6 bases). The CDR3 loop spans 12 amino acids. V dropped 5 bases and J dropped 7 bases, with 12 bases sitting between them. CDR1 is MNHNY and CDR2 is SVGAGI in the germline V gene (reference sequence).

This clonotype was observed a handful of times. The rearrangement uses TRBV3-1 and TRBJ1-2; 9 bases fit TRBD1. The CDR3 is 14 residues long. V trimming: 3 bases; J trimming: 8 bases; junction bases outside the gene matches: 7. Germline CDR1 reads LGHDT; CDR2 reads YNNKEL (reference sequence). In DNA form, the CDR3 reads TGTGCCAGCAGCCATCTCGGGGACAGGGACGGCTACACCTTC. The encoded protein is CASSHLGDRDGYTF.

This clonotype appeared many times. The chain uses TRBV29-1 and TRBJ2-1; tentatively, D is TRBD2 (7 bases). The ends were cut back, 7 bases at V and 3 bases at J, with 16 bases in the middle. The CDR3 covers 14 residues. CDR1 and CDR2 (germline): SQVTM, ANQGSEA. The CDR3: CSAPGGAGYNEQFF. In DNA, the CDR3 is TGCAGCGCCCCTGGGGGGGCGGGCTACAATGAGCAGTTCTTC.

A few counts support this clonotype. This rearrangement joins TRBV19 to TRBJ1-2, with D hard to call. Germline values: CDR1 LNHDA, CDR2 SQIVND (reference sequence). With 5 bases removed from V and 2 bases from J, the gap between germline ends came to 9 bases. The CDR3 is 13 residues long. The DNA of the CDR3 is TGTGCCAGTAGTCCCGGAAAAAACTATGGCTACACCTTC. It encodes CASSPGKNYGYTF.

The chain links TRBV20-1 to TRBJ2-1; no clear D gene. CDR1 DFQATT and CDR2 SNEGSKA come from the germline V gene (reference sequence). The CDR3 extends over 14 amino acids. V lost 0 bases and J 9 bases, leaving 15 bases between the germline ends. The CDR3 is CSAREPVRGVEQFF. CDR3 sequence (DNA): TGCAGTGCTAGAGAACCGGTTCGTGGGGTTGAGCAGTTCTTC.

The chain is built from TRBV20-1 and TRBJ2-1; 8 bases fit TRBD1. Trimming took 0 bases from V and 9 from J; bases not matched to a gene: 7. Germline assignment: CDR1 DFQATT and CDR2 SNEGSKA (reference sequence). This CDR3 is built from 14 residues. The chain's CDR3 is CSARDDRGRREQFF. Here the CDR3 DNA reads TGCAGTGCTAGAGACGACAGGGGTCGGCGTGAGCAGTTCTTC.

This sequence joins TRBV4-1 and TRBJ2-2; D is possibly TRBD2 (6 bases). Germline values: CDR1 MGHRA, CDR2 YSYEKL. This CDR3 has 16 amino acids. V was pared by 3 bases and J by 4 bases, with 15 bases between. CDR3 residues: CASSQSGGSRTGELFF. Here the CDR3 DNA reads TGCGCCAGCAGCCAGAGCGGAGGGTCGCGCACCGGGGAGCTGTTTTTT.

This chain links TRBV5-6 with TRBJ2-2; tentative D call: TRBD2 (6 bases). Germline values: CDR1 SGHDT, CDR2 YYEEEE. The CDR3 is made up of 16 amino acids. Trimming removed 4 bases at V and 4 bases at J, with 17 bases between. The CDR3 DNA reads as TGTGCCAGCAGCCCGGGGGACCGGGCGCGCACCGGGGAGCTGTTTTTT. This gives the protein CASSPGDRARTGELFF.

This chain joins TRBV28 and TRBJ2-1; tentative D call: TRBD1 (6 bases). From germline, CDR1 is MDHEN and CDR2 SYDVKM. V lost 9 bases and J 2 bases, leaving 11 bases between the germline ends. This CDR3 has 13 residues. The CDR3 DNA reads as TGTGCCAGTTTACGGGACACCTACAATGAGCAGTTCTTC. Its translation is CASLRDTYNEQFF.

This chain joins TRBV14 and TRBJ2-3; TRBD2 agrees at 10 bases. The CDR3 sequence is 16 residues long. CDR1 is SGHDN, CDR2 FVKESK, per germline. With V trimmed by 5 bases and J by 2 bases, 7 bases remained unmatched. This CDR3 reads CASSLYSGGNTDTQYF. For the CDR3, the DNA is TGTGCCAGCAGCTTATATAGCGGGGGGAACACAGATACGCAGTATTTT.

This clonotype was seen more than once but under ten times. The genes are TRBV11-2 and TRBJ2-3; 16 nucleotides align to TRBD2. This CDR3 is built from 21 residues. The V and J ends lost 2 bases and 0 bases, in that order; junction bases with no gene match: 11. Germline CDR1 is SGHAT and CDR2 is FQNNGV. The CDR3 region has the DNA TGTGCCAGCAGCTTATTACGCGGGGGGACTAGCGGGAGGGGTAGCACAGATACGCAGTATTTT. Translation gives CASSLLRGGTSGRGSTDTQYF.

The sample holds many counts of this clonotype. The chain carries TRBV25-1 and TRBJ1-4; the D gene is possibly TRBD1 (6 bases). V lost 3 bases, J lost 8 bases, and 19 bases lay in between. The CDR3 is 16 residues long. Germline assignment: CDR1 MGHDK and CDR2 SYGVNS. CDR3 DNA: TGTGCCAGCAGTGATGGGGGCGCGATAATATCCGAAAAACTGTTTTTT. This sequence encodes CASSDGGAIISEKLFF.

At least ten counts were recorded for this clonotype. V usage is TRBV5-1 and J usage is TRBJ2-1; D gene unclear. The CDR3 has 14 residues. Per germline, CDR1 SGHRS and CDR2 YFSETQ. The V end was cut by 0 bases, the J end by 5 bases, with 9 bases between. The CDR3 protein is CASSLGLEHNEQFF. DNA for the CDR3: TGCGCCAGCAGCTTGGGACTTGAACACAATGAGCAGTTCTTC.

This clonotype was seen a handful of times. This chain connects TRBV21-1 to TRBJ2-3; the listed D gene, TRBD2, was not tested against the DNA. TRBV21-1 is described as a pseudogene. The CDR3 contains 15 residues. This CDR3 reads CASSNPGLAIDTQYF. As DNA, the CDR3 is TGTGCCAGCAGCAACCCGGGACTAGCAATTGATACGCAGTATTTT.

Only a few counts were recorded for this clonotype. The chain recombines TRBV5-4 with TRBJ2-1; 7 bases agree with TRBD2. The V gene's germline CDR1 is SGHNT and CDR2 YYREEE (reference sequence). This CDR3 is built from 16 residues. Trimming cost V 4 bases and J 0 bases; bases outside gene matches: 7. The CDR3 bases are TGTGCCAGCAGCCCGGGGGGTTCGAGCTCCTACAATGAGCAGTTCTTC. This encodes CASSPGGSSSYNEQFF.

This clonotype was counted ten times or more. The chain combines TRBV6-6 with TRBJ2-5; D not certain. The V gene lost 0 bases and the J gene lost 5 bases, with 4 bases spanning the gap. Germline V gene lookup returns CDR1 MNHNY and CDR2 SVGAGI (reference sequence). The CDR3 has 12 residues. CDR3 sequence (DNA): TGTGCCAGCAGTTACTCACCGGAGACCCAGTACTTC. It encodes CASSYSPETQYF.

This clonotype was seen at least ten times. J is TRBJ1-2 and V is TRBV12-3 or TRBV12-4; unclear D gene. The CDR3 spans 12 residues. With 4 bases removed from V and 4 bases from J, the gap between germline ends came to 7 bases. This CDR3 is CASSWLSYGYTF. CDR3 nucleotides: TGTGCCAGCAGTTGGCTAAGCTATGGCTACACCTTC.

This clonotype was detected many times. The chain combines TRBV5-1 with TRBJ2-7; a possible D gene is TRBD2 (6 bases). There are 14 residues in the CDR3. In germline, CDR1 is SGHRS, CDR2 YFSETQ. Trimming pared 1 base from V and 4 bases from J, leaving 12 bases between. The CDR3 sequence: CASSLSGAKYEQYF. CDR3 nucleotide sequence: TGCGCCAGCAGCTTGTCGGGAGCTAAATACGAGCAGTACTTC. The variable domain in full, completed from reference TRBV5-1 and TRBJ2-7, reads KAGVTQTPRYLIKTRGQQVTLSCSPISGHRSVSWYQQTPGQGLQFLFEYFSETQRNKGNFPGRFSGRQFSNSRSEMNVSTLELGDSALYLCASSLSGAKYEQYFGPGTRLTVT.

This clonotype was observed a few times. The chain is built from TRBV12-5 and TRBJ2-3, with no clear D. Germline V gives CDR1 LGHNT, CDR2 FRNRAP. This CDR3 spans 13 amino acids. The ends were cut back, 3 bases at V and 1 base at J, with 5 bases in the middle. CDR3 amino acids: CASGFQGTDTQYF. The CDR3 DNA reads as TGTGCTAGTGGTTTCCAGGGCACAGATACGCAGTATTTT.

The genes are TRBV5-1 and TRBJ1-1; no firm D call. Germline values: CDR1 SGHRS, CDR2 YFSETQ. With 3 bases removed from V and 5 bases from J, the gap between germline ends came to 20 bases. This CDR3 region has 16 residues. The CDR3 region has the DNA TGCGCCAGCAGCTCGCTCGGGGAAAGGGTTGGGACTGAAGCTTTCTTT. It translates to CASSSLGERVGTEAFF. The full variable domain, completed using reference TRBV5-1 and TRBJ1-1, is KAGVTQTPRYLIKTRGQQVTLSCSPISGHRSVSWYQQTPGQGLQFLFEYFSETQRNKGNFPGRFSGRQFSNSRSEMNVSTLELGDSALYLCASSSLGERVGTEAFFGQGTRLTVV.

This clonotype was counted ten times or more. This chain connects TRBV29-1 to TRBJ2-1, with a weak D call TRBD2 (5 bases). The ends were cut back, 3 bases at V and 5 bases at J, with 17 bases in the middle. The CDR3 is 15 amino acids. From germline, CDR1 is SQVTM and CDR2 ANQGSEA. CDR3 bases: TGCAGCGTTGATAAGTTAGCGAGCCTTAACAATGAGCAGTTCTTC. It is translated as CSVDKLASLNNEQFF.